Reported below is one T cell receptor beta chain. The antigen it binds to is not known. No quality values exist for individual bases; no much larger clone is one base distant. Its CDR3 holds 14 amino acids, cysteine through phenylalanine. CDR3 DNA is the only sequence kept; it has 42 bases, read in frame from the first base. Per the germline V gene (reference sequence), GTSNPN is the CDR1 and SVGIG is the CDR2. Trimmed from V: 3 bases; trimmed from J: 6 bases; junction bases lacking a gene match: 6. The cohort consisted of 600 to 750 healthy bone marrow donors. At the time of sampling, every cohort member was nominally healthy, though immune exposures that went unrecorded were likely present. The donor tested CMV seropositive and was one of the 289 seropositive cohort members. Each donor provided a peripheral blood sample, and peripheral blood mononuclear cells were used for TCR beta sequencing. The Qiagen DNeasy Blood Extraction Kit was used to extract genomic DNA from the blood cell samples.

The data stem from a study of cytomegalovirus exposure and HLA in healthy donors (dated by TCRdb to about 2017). Broadly, across the study: According to an earlier analysis of 587 of the donors, about 179 million T cells yielded 95 million to 140 million unique TCR beta sequences and around 280 Gb of sequence data. About 330 gigabases of sequencing data and about 92 million unique TCR sequences made up an early release that covered under 750 HLA-typed donors. Of the 300 to 500 genotyped donors, roughly 80% were placed in the genetic ancestry cluster associated with self-reported Caucasian donors. The aim of the study was to test whether cataloging public T cell receptors could identify signatures of past pathogen exposure. The study profiled the T cell repertoires of around 700 subjects by immunosequencing and related them to cytomegalovirus serostatus. Along with the approximately 700-subject first cohort, a separate validation cohort of 120 different subjects was used. To predict cytomegalovirus infection status, the study combined high-throughput TCR immunosequencing, statistical association of individual TCRs with disease status, and machine learning. A later analysis re-examined previously published TCR beta repertoires from 500 to 700 donors and added high-resolution HLA genotyping to investigate patterns of TCR occurrence. Rather than drawing on any new phenotypic data, the later analysis identified candidate immune exposures from TCR beta sequences and the way those sequences occurred across donors. An earlier analysis of around 580 of the donors used high-throughput TCR beta sequencing to judge whether each TCR beta V gene segment behaved as functional or pseudogenic. Alongside the repertoire data, information on donor age, sex, ethnicity and CMV serostatus was compiled. Genome-wide SNP genotypes for about 55% of the roughly 670 donors were used in a later genetic analysis, which treated that subset as a discovery cohort. Every repertoire in the discovery cohort had been generated on one and the same sequencing platform. Both class I and class II loci were covered by HLA typing, at four-digit resolution. Typing coverage varied by locus: roughly 620-640 donors for A, B, C, DRB1 and DQB1; 500 to 550 for DQA1; over 600 for DPA1; fewer than 480 for DPB1. Several DR-DQ haplotypes were treated as single units for association and clustering because of strong linkage in the cohort. Among roughly 400 genotyped donors of the cohort, an average of approximately 230,000 unique TCR beta nucleotide sequences were sequenced per donor, around 18% of them non-productive.

The research as a whole found: Seventeen rarely observed V segments, including chromosome 9 orphons, were excluded from the earlier analysis of several hundred of the donors because counts were too low. In vitro tests confirmed that a few of the cytomegalovirus-associated TCR beta chains recognize cytomegalovirus antigens. A group of highly shared sequence variants was considered likely to be a technical artifact of the sequencing pipeline. A later analysis found that most CMV-associated TCR beta chains appeared HLA-restricted, with HLA associations seemingly driven largely by CMV exposure. In an earlier analysis of more than 500 of the donors, most TCR beta V segments appeared in productive rearrangements about 90% or about 30% of the time, broadly matching IMGT annotations. V-gene and J-gene trimming of TCR beta chains was associated with a missense DCLRE1C variant in a later genetic analysis, and the association was replicated in an independent cohort. Presence/absence analyses assumed roughly uniform sequencing depth across donors, an assumption that may not hold. In a later analysis, HLA-associated TCR beta chains were found to be more clonally expanded and to have lower generation probabilities than equally common non-associated chains. A later analysis associated about 18,000 TCR beta sequences with specific HLA alleles at a false discovery rate of 0.05. A further reported finding was that TCR beta sequences accurately predicted the HLA-A and HLA-B alleles for most subjects in the first cohort. Most TCR sequences were seen in very few donors, while some public TCRs were found in many individuals. This cohort had only TCR beta chains sequenced, and the lack of alpha or paired-chain data limited which features could be detected. It was suggested by the authors that the approach could potentially be generalized to other disease states and immunological phenotypes. Correlated functional status among segregating V segments might reflect linkage disequilibrium, but an unknown experimental factor could not be ruled out. Some IMGT-functional V segments, including TRBV6-2 and TRBV6-3, could not be told apart with the 87-base-pair reads, so those segments were excluded. Cytomegalovirus status was reported to be diagnosed by the classifier with high specificity and sensitivity in both the original and validation cohorts. When HLA alleles, especially DR and DQ, strongly co-occurred, attributing TCR associations to individual alleles was difficult. In a later analysis, several top co-occurrence clusters were reported to appear linked to parvovirus B19, influenza, CMV and Epstein-Barr virus. Because HLA typing was unavailable for some donors at each locus, only the typed subset was used in association tests. Immune exposure information for the cohort was limited to CMV serostatus. In a later analysis, TCR association rates were found to vary across HLA loci, with the most associated TCRs seen for DRB1 alleles and the fewest for HLA-C alleles. In a later genetic analysis, fewer N-insertions in productive TCRs were reported among donors in an Asian-associated ancestry cluster than the approximately 670-donor mean. The study gave a list of roughly 150 TCR beta chains associated with cytomegalovirus.

Library creation used the immunoSEQ multiplex PCR assay. A mixture of 60 forward primers for TCR Vbeta segments and 13 reverse primers for TCR Jbeta segments was used in the multiplex PCR. The CDR3 region of rearranged TCR beta genes was amplified from genomic DNA with a multiplex PCR assay. The Illumina HiSeq System was used to sequence the amplified TCR beta libraries as 87-base-pair reads. On the authors' methods: In a later analysis, tens of millions of unique TCR beta chains were counted across the 666 repertoires, and roughly 11 million of these chains were shared by at least two donors. Raw reads were error-corrected and collapsed into unique sequences by a nearest-neighbor algorithm in which closely related sequences were merged to remove PCR and sequencing errors. Alignment of CDR3 sequences to IMGT reference sequences was used to assign V, D and J gene segments. Each retained sequence needed at least a six-nucleotide match to both a V gene segment and a J gene segment. A rearrangement counted as productive if the CDR3 had no stop codons and remained in frame with V and J, and every other rearrangement counted as non-productive. Following IMGT convention, CDR3 was defined as the stretch from the second conserved V-encoded cysteine to the conserved J-encoded phenylalanine. In an earlier analysis of more than 550 of the donors, sequences lacking an unambiguous match to a single V gene segment were excluded. An earlier analysis of 587 of the donors classified V segments as functional when productive rearrangements were above 56.7% and as segregating when the standard deviation between donors was above 5%. A statistical classification framework was built to diagnose cytomegalovirus status from the catalog of TCR beta chain sequences. A later analysis assigned V and J genes by comparing TCR nucleotide sequences with IMGT/GENE-DB human TR gene sequences. In a later analysis, CDR3 sequences and most-parsimonious VDJ recombination scenarios were assigned using the TCRdist pipeline. A later analysis defined each TCR beta chain by its CDR3 amino acid sequence plus V-gene family, and excluded reads lacking a unique V-gene family. As a way to deal with suspected cross-contamination and a sequencing artifact, a later analysis dropped nearly 600 nucleotide sequences that were highly shared and had low generation probability. In a later analysis, a clonal expansion index was calculated for each public chain from normalized within-repertoire ranks of inferred template counts. In a later analysis, generation probabilities were computed with a VDJ recombination model fitted to out-of-frame rearrangements, and the resulting probabilities were checked against IGoR. A later analysis scored TCR-TCR, TCR-HLA and TCR-CMV co-occurrence with hypergeometric tests, applying a repertoire-size bias correction to TCR pairs. In a later analysis, false discovery rates were estimated by permuting HLA or CMV assignments 20 times. A later analysis grouped co-occurring TCRs with DBSCAN, adding TCRdist sequence similarity when clustering within HLA-allele-positive subsets. Repertoires with fewer than 30,000 or more than 120,000 public chains, plus five repertoires with anomalous nucleotide sharing, were excluded from co-occurrence clustering. This is the immuneACCESS table as TCRdb keeps it, with only in-frame sequences that have V and J called. A part of the clones is gone; compared with another copy, unresolved V genes explain less than half, and the rest is unexplained. V and J calls and clone size are those listed in that table; D and trimming were worked out from the DNA. The sample contains about 60,000 clones, approximately 70% of them found a single time. The top ten constitute just under 20% of the sample.

The specimen sequenced was PBMCs. This clonotype was obtained from a woman aged 60-70 years in good health and CMV-seropositive. Rearrangement joined TRBV30 to TRBJ2-3; 10 central bases correspond to TRBD2. The sequenced DNA is TGTGCCTGGAGGTCTAGCGGGGGAATGGATACGCAGTATTTT. Its amino acids are CAWRSSGGMDTQYF.